This T cell receptor beta chain originates from a study of T-cell memory formation after mild COVID-19. Between the trimmed V and J ends, which lost 0 bases and 9 bases, there was a span of 7 bases. This CDR3 comprises 12 residues. Germline loops: CDR1 SGDLS, CDR2 YYNGEE. TCRdb used MiXCR to reprocess the 5' RACE reads, holding one entry per CDR3 protein. Of around 450,000 distinct CDR3 sequences listed, about 19% are singletons. This clonotype was found a few times. The receptor comes from an adult woman who had mild COVID-19 (a few samples of this study predate the infection). Cell type and time point are not known. The specimen sequenced was PBMCs or a T cell subset sorted from them (not recorded which). The chain carries TRBV9 and TRBJ2-1; D is uncertain. In nucleotides, the CDR3 is TGTGCCAGCAGCGTAGGGAAGGGTGAGCAGTTCTTC. Translation: CASSVGKGEQFF.